This entry describes one TCR beta chain. These data originate in a study of blood T cell repertoires in COVID-19. Libraries were prepared by immunoSEQ multiplex PCR; TCRdb keeps only in-frame clonotypes and omits some of them. The sample yields roughly 250,000 clones, around nine tenths seen once. The study recruited people aged about 18 to 90 years across 20 to 30 US areas. Cohorts were assigned according to the clinical history that participants reported. The recovered donors of Cohort 3 showed two negative PCRs, clearance, or symptom resolution. This sequence originates from a woman aged 50 to 60 who had recovered from COVID-19. The sample comprised PBMCs or T cells enriched from blood (not recorded which).

The CDR3 coding sequence is TGTGCCACCTCTAGGGGGACCCAGGGGTTCTACAATGAGCAGTTCTTC. It specifies CATSRGTQGFYNEQFF. This chain connects TRBV27 to TRBJ2-1; D may be TRBD1 (6 bases). The V gene's germline CDR1 is MNHEY and CDR2 SMNVEV (reference sequence). CDR3 size: 16 residues. Between the trimmed V and J ends, which lost 10 bases and 3 bases, there was a span of 22 bases.